This T cell receptor beta chain was recorded in a study of T cells in Graves' hyperthyroidism and ophthalmopathy. Study-level background: Peripheral blood specimens were obtained at initial diagnosis, prior to any treatment.

On this clonotype: With a much larger clone just one base away, this may be a read error.

RNA transcripts yielded amplified TCR beta CDR3 regions. The HTBI primer set drove a first-round RT-PCR of the TCR CDR3. From the multiplex PCR reads, TCRdb called clonotypes with MiXCR, one entry per CDR3 protein. This table has 350,000 or so distinct CDR3 sequences, around a sixth appearing once. Germline CDR1 DFQATT, CDR2 SNEGSKA (reference sequence). The CDR3 spans 13 residues. This clonotype was sampled from a woman between 40 and 55 years old with Graves' ophthalmopathy. Material for sequencing was blood. The chain joins TRBV20-1 to TRBJ2-5, with a possible D match to TRBD2 (5 bases). CDR3 in DNA: TGCAGTGCTAGTTCCGGGAATGGGGAGACCAAGTACTTC. Protein sequence: CSASSGNGETKYF.